This T cell receptor beta chain was captured by sequencing in a study of shared clonotypes between healthy human individuals. The CDR3 totals 13 residues. The germline CDR1 and CDR2 sequences are MNHEY and SMNVEV (reference sequence). V was trimmed by 8 bases and J by 5 bases, leaving 12 bases between them. With respect to this clone: What it binds is not known.

In the naive CD8 group, cells lacked CD45RO and were positively selected for CCR7, so terminally differentiated effector memory CD45RA+ cells were left out. Nashville, Tennessee was home to all donors, each a Caucasian adult. Findings of the study overall: Several donors shared approximately 5% of their naive CD4 clonotypes.

Running of the assay took place at deep level. Some clones are missing from TCRdb's copy, which holds only in-frame ones; the method was immunoSEQ multiplex PCR. The table lists around 2,100,000 clones, less than 95% of them singletons. The source is a man aged 18 to 29 in good health. The V call is TRBV27, the J call TRBJ2-2; no clear D. The sample was naive CD8+ T cells sorted from blood. The CDR3 bases are TGTGCCAGCTGCCCCGTCGGGACCGGGGAGCTGTTTTTT. This sequence encodes CASCPVGTGELFF.